The 4 T cell receptor beta chains below all came from one sample that was sequenced in a study of blood T cells in healthy people across ages. Primed by a sample-barcoded 5' primer and a J-beta primer mix, a second PCR proceeded for 7 to 11 cycles. TCRdb itself ran the 5' RACE reads through MiXCR, one entry per CDR3 protein. Of hundreds of thousands of distinct CDR3 sequences in the sample, under 30% were seen once. Sequencing was done on a sample of blood. The receptors originated from a woman aged 80 or older in good health.

V is TRBV27 and J is TRBJ1-2; D is unresolved. The germline V gene has CDR1 MNHEY and CDR2 SMNVEV (reference sequence). The CDR3 contains 18 residues. The V and J ends lost 7 bases and 2 bases respectively, with 26 bases between them. The CDR3 bases are TGTGCCAGCACATCCCCATCGCGCTCGGGGTGGAGGAACTATGGCTACACCTTC. Its translation is CASTSPSRSGWRNYGYTF.

The V call is TRBV6-6, the J call TRBJ1-6; tentative D call: TRBD1 (5 bases). Germline assignment: CDR1 MNHNY and CDR2 SVGAGI (reference sequence). The length of the CDR3 is 14 residues. The V end lost 4 bases, the J end lost 10 bases, and 14 bases lay between the germline ends. The CDR3 here is CASSSPGYGSPLHF. Written as DNA, the CDR3 is TGTGCCAGCAGTTCACCAGGGTACGGATCACCCCTCCACTTT.

This clonotype was seen many times. The genes are TRBV7-2 and TRBJ1-2; the D is unclear. The CDR3 runs to 16 residues. The V gene lost 0 bases and the J gene lost 4 bases, with 15 bases spanning the gap. Per the germline V gene, CDR1 is SGHTA and CDR2 is FQGNSA. CDR3 sequence reads: CASSLATRQSPYGYTF. For the CDR3, the DNA is TGTGCCAGCAGCTTAGCGACTAGGCAGTCCCCCTATGGCTACACCTTC.

In this sample, this clonotype turned up many times. The genes are TRBV3-1 and TRBJ1-1; a weak D match, TRBD1 (5 bases). Germline V gene lookup returns CDR1 LGHDT and CDR2 YNNKEL (reference sequence). Trimming stripped 5 bases from V and 11 bases from J, with 21 bases between. There are 14 residues in the CDR3. CDR3 coding DNA: TGTGCCAGCAGCGACGGGGGGGTTCCGATCGGGGCTTTCTTT. Protein product: CASSDGGVPIGAFF. The entire variable domain, with the rest obtained from reference TRBV3-1 and TRBJ1-1, is as follows: DTAVSQTPKYLVTQMGNDKSIKCEQNLGHDTMYWYKQDSKKFLKIMFSYNNKELIINETVPNRFSPKSPDKAHLNLHINSLELGDSAVYFCASSDGGVPIGAFFGQGTRLTVV.